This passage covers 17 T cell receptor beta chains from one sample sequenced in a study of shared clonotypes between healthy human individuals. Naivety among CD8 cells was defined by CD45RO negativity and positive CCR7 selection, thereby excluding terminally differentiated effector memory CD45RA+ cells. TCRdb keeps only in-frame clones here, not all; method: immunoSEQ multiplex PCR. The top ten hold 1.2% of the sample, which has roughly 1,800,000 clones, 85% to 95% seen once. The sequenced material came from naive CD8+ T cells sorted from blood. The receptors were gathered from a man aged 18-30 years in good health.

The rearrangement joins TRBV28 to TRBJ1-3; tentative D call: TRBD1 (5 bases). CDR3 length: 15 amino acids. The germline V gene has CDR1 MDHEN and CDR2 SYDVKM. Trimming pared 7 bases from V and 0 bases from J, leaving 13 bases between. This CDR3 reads CASMAGGGSGNTIYF. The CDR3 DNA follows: TGTGCCAGCATGGCGGGGGGTGGCTCTGGAAACACCATATATTTT.

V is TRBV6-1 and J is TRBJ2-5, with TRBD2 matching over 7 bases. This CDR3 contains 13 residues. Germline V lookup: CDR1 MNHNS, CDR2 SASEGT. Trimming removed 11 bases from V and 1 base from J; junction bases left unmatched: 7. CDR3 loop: CAARPSGQETQYF. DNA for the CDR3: TGTGCCGCACGGCCTAGCGGCCAAGAGACCCAGTACTTC.

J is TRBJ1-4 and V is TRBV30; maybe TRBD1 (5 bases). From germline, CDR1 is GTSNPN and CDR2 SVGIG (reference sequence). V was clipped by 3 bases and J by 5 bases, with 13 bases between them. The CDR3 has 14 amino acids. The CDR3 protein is CAWRSTGANEKLFF. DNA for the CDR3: TGTGCCTGGAGGTCTACAGGCGCGAATGAAAAACTGTTTTTT.

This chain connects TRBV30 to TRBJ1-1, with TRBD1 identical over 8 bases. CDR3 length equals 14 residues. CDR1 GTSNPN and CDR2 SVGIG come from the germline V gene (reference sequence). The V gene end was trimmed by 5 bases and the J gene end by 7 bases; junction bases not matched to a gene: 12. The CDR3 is CAWDQGAKSGEAFF. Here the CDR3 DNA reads TGTGCCTGGGATCAGGGGGCGAAGTCGGGTGAAGCTTTCTTT.

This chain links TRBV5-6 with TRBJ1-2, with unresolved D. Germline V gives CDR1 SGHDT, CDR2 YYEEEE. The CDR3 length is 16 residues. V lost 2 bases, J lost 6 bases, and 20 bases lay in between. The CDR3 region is CASSLNAEMRVDGYTF. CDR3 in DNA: TGTGCCAGCAGCTTAAACGCAGAGATGAGGGTGGATGGCTACACCTTC.

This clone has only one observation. The CDR3 reads CASSLGQGRMNTEAFF. The CDR3 bases are TGCGCCAGCAGCCTCGGACAGGGGAGGATGAACACTGAAGCTTTCTTT. This chain connects TRBV4-1 to TRBJ1-1; 9 bases agree with TRBD1. Trimming took 4 bases from V and 0 from J; bases not matched to a gene: 6. CDR1 and CDR2 (germline): MGHRA, YSYEKL. The CDR3 covers 16 residues.

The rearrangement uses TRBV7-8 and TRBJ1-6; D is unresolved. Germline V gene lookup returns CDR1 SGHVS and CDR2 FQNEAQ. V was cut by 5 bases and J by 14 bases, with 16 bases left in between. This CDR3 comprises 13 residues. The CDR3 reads CASSLGEGGALHF. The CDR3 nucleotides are TGTGCCAGCAGCCTAGGAGAGGGCGGGGCCCTCCACTTT.

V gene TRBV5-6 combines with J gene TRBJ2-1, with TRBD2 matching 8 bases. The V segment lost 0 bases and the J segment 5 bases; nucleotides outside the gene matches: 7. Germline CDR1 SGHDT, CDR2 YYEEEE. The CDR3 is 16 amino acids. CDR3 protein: CASSLVYAGGHNEQFF. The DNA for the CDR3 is TGTGCCAGCAGCTTGGTGTATGCGGGAGGCCACAATGAGCAGTTCTTC.

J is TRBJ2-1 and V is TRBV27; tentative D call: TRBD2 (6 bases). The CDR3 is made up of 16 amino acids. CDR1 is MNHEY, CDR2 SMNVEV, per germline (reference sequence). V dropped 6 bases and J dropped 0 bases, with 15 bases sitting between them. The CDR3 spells CASRRTGLSSYNEQFF. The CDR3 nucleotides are TGTGCCAGCAGACGTACGGGACTCAGCTCCTACAATGAGCAGTTCTTC.

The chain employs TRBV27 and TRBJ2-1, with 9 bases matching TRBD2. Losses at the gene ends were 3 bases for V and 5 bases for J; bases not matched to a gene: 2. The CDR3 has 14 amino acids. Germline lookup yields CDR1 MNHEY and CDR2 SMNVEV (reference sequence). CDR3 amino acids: CASSFAGGNNEQFF. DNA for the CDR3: TGTGCCAGCAGTTTTGCGGGAGGGAACAATGAGCAGTTCTTC.

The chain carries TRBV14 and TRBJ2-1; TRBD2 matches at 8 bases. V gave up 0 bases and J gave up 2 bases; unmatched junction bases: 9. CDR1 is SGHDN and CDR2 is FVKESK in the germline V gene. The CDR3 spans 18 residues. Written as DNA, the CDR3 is TGTGCCAGCAGCCAAGATATCGGAGCGGGAGATCCCTACAATGAGCAGTTCTTC. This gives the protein CASSQDIGAGDPYNEQFF. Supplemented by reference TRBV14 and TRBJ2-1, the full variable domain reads EAGVTQFPSHSVIEKGQTVTLRCDPISGHDNLYWYRRVMGKEIKFLLHFVKESKQDESGMPNNRFLAERTGGTYSTLKVQPAELEDSGVYFCASSQDIGAGDPYNEQFFGPGTRLTVL.

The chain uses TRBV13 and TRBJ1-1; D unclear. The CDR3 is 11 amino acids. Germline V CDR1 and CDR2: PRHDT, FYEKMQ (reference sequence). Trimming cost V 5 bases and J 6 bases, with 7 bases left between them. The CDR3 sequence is CASSPSAEAFF. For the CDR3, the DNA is TGTGCCAGCAGCCCCAGCGCTGAAGCTTTCTTT.

The CDR3 sequence: CASSLDPGTGVYGYTF. The CDR3 DNA sequence: TGTGCCAGCAGCTTAGACCCCGGGACAGGGGTCTATGGCTACACCTTC. This chain links TRBV5-4 with TRBJ1-2, with 10 positions matching TRBD1. The germline V gene encodes CDR1 SGHNT and CDR2 YYREEE (reference sequence). The CDR3 contains 16 residues. Trimming removed 2 bases from V and 4 bases from J; junction bases left unmatched: 8. The whole variable domain, filled in from reference TRBV5-4 and TRBJ1-2, reads ETGVTQSPTHLIKTRGQQVTLRCSSQSGHNTVSWYQQALGQGPQFIFQYYREEENGRGNFPPRFSGLQFPNYSSELNVNALELDDSALYLCASSLDPGTGVYGYTFGSGTRLTVV.

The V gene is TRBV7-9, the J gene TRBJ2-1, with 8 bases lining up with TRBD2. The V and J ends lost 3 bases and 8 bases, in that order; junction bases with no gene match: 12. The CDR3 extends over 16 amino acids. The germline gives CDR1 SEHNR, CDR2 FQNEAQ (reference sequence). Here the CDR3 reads CASSLRAGGIPDEQFF. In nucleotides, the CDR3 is TGTGCCAGCAGCTTGCGGGCGGGGGGTATCCCTGATGAGCAGTTCTTC.

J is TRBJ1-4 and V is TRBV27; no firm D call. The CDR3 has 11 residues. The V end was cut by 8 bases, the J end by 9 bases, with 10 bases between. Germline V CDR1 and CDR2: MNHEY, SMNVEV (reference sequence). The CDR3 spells CASSVLKKLFF. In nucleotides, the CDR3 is TGTGCCAGCTCAGTGCTGAAAAAACTGTTTTTT.

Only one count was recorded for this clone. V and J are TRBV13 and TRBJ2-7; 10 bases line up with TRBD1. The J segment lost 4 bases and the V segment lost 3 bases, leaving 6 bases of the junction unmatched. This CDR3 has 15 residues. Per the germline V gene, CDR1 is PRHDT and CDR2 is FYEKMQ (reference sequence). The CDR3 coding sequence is TGTGCCAGCAGCTTTAAAGGACAGGGGGTGTACGAGCAGTACTTC. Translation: CASSFKGQGVYEQYF.

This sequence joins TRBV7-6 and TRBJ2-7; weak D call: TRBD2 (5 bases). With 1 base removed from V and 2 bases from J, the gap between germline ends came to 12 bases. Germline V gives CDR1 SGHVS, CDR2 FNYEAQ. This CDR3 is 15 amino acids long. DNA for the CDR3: TGTGCCAGCAGCTTAGAGGGTAGCGAGACCTACGAGCAGTACTTC. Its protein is CASSLEGSETYEQYF.